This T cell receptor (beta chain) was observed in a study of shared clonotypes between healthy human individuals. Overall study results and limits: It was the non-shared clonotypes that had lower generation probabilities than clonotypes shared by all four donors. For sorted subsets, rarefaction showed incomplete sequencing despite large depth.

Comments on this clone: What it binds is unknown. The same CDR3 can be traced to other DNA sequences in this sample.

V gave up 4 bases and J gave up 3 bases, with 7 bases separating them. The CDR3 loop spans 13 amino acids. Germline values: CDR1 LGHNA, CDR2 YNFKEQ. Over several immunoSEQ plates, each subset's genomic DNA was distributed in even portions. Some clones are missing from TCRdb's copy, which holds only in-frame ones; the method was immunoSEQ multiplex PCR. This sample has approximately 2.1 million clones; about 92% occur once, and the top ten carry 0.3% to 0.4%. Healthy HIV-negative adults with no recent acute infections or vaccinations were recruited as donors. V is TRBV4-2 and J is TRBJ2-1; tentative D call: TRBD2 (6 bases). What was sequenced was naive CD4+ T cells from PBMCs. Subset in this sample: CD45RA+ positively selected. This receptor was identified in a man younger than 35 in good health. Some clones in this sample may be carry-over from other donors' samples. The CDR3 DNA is TGTGCCAGCAGCCCCGGGAGCTACAATGAGCAGTTCTTC. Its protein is CASSPGSYNEQFF.